The source of this T cell receptor beta chain is a study of T cell responses to AZD1222 COVID-19 vaccine. Whole-study results and caveats: In all cases, repertoires were sampled only after the peak T cell response. Close to half of all spike-specific TCRs reportedly target regions of the variants that are unmutated. AZD1222 recipients seropositive at baseline numbered only six or seven. The donors showed a predominance of white British ancestry and of females, with possible underestimation of clonal diversity.

Using immunoSEQ multiplex PCR, the repertoire was profiled, and TCRdb retains in-frame clones only, with some absent. The sample lists approximately 150,000 clones; approximately 92% were seen once. Comments on this clone: What it binds is not known.

This TCR derives from an adult who received the AZD1222 COVID-19 vaccine. This material consisted of peripheral blood, taken 28 days after the second AZD1222 dose.

The CDR3 nucleotides are TGCGCCAGCAGCCTCGGGGGCACAGATACGCAGTATTTT. The encoded protein is CASSLGGTDTQYF. This chain uses TRBV5-1 with TRBJ2-3; TRBD2 might be the D (5 bases). V lost 4 bases to trimming and J lost 1 base, with 7 bases between them. Germline V gene lookup returns CDR1 SGHRS and CDR2 YFSETQ. This CDR3 is 13 amino acids long.